Sequencing of this T cell receptor (beta chain) was carried out in a study of beta chain features in type 1 diabetes. Study results and limitations: Type 1 diabetes patients had moderately but significantly shorter TCRB CDR3s in all four CD4+ subsets. A pattern of fewer insertions and more deletions at VDJ junctions was seen in type 1 diabetes patients. PCR might favor shorter templates, but any such skew would affect patients and controls equally.

With regard to this clone: The antigen is not known.

Expressed TCRB transcripts were sequenced, since all the RNA that had been isolated was reverse transcribed. For naive, central memory and regulatory T cell samples, reads averaged about 3.7 million. The method was immunoSEQ multiplex PCR; TCRdb's version includes in-frame clones alone and lacks a portion of them. Of under 850,000 clones listed, over 10% were seen once; the top ten hold approximately 0.022%. The V gene's germline CDR1 is KGHSH and CDR2 LQKENI. This CDR3 is 12 amino acids long. Trimming cost V 6 bases and J 8 bases, with 13 bases left between them. The chain joins TRBV18 to TRBJ1-2; D call uncertain. This clonotype was obtained from a young man with type 1 diabetes. The sequenced sample consisted of naive CD4+ T cells from blood. The CDR3 DNA reads as TGTGCCAGCTCCGGTGGCCCGCGGGGCTACACCTTC. This sequence encodes CASSGGPRGYTF. Supplemented by reference TRBV18 and TRBJ1-2, the full variable domain reads NAGVMQNPRHLVRRRGQEARLRCSPMKGHSHVYWYRQLPEEGLKFMVYLQKENIIDESGMPKERFSAEFPKEGPSILRIQQVVRGDSAAYFCASSGGPRGYTFGSGTRLTVV.